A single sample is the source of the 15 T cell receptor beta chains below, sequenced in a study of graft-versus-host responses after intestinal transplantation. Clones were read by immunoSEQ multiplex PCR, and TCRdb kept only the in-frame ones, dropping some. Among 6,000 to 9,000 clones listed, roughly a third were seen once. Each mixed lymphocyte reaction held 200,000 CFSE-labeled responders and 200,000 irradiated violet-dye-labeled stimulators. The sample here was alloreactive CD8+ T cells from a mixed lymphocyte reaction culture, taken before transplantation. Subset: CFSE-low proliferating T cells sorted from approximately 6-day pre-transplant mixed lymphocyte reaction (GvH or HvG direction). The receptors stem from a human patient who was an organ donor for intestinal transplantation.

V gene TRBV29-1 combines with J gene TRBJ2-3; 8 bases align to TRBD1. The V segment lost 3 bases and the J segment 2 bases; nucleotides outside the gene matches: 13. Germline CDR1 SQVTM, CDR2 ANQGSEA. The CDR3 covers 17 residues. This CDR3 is CSVEHPRTGKYTDTQYF. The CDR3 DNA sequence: TGCAGCGTTGAGCACCCTCGGACAGGGAAATACACAGATACGCAGTATTTT.

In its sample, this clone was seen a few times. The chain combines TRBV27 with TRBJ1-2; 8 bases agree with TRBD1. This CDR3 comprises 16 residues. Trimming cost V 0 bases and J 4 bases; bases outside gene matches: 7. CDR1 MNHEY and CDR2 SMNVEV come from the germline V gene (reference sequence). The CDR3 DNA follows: TGTGCCAGCAGTTTATCCTCAGGGGGCTCCCTCTATGGCTACACCTTC. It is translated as CASSLSSGGSLYGYTF.

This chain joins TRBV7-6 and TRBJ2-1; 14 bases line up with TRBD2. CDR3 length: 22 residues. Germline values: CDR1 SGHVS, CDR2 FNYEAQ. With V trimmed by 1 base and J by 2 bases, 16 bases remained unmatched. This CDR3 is CASSLGLKIGTSGGGPYNEQFF. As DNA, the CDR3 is TGTGCCAGCAGCTTAGGTCTGAAGATCGGGACTAGCGGGGGAGGACCCTACAATGAGCAGTTCTTC.

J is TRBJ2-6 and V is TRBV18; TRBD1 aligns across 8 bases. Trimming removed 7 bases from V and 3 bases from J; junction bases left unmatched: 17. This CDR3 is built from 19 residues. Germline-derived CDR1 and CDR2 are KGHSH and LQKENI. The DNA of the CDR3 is TGTGCCAGCTTCACGTCCGGACAGGGAAGAAGGATTGGGGCCAACGTCCTGACTTTC. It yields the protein CASFTSGQGRRIGANVLTF.

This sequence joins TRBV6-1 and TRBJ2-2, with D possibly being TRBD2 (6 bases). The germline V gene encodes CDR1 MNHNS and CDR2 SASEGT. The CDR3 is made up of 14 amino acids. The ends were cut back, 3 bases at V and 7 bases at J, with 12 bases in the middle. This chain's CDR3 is CASSELTGGGELFF. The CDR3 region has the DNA TGTGCCAGCAGTGAGCTCACCGGGGGCGGGGAGCTGTTTTTT.

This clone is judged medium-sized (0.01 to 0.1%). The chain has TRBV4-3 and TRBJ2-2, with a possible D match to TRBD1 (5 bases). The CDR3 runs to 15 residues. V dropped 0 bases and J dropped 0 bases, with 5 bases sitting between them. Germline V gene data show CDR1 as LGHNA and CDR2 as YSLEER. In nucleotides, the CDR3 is TGCGCCAGCAGCCAAGACAGGGCGAACACCGGGGAGCTGTTTTTT. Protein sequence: CASSQDRANTGELFF.

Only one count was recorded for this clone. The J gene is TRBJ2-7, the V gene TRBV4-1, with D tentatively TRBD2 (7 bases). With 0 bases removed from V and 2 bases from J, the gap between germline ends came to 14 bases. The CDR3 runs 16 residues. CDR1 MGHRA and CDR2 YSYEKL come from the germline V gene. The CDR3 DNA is TGCGCCAGCAGCCAAGATGGGGGGGGCAGCGCCTACGAGCAGTACTTC. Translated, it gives CASSQDGGGSAYEQYF.

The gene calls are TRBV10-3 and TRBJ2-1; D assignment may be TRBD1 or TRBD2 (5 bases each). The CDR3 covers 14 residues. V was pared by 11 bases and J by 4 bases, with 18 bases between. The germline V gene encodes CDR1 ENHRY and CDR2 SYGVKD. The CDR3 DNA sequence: TGTGCCGCCGGGCCCGGGACGGGTTACAATGAGCAGTTCTTC. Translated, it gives CAAGPGTGYNEQFF.

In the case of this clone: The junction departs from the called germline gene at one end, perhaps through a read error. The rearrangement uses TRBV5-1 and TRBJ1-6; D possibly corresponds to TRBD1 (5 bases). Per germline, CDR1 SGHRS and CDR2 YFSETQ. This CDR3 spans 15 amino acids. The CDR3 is CASSPGTLTGSPLHF. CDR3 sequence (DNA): TGTGCCAGCAGCCCGGGGACTTTAACTGGGTCACCCCTCCACTTT.

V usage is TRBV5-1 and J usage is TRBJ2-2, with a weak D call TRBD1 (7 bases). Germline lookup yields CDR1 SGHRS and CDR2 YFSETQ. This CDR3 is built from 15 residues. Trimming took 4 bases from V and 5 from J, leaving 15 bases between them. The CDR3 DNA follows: TGCGCCAGCAGCCCCCAGGGGGGTTCGACCGGGGAGCTGTTTTTT. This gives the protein CASSPQGGSTGELFF.

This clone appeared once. The CDR3 DNA sequence: TGTGCCAGCAGCCCCCCCGGGGGGCCTTTCAATCAGCCCCAGCATTTT. This gives the protein CASSPPGGPFNQPQHF. V gene TRBV11-3 combines with J gene TRBJ1-5, with a tentative D call TRBD1 (6 bases). CDR3 size: 16 residues. Germline V lookup: CDR1 SGHNT, CDR2 YENEEA. Between the trimmed V and J ends, which lost 5 bases and 3 bases, there was a span of 17 bases.

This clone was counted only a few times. The CDR3 protein is CASSLASGGTDTQYF. CDR3 nucleotide sequence: TGCGCCAGCAGCTTGGCTAGCGGGGGCACAGATACGCAGTATTTT. The chain couples TRBV5-1 to TRBJ2-3; 9 nucleotides align to TRBD2. The CDR3 loop spans 15 amino acids. The V gene's germline CDR1 is SGHRS and CDR2 YFSETQ. V shed 0 bases and J 1 base; nucleotides not matched to a gene: 0. Complete variable domain (other parts from reference TRBV5-1 and TRBJ2-3): KAGVTQTPRYLIKTRGQQVTLSCSPISGHRSVSWYQQTPGQGLQFLFEYFSETQRNKGNFPGRFSGRQFSNSRSEMNVSTLELGDSALYLCASSLASGGTDTQYFGPGTRLTVL.

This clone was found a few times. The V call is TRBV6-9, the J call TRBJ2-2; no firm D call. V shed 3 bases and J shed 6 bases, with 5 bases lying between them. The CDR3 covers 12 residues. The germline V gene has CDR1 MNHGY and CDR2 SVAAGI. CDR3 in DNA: TGTGCCAGCAGTTACTCAGCCGGGGAGCTGTTTTTT. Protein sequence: CASSYSAGELFF.

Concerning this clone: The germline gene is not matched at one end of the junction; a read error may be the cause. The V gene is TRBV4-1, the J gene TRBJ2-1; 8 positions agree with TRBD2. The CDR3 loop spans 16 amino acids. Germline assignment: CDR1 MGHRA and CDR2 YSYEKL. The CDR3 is CASSQLGGASPNEQFF. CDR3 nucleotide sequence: TGTGCCAGCAGCCAACTCGGGGGGGCCTCACCAAATGAGCAGTTCTTC.

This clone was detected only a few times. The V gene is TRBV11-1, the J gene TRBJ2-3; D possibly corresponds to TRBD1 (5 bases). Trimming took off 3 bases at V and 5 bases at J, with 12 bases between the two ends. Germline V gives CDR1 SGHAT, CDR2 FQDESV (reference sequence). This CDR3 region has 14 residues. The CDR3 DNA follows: TGTGCCAGCAGCTTTTGGGGTACAGGAGATACGCAGTATTTT. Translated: CASSFWGTGDTQYF.